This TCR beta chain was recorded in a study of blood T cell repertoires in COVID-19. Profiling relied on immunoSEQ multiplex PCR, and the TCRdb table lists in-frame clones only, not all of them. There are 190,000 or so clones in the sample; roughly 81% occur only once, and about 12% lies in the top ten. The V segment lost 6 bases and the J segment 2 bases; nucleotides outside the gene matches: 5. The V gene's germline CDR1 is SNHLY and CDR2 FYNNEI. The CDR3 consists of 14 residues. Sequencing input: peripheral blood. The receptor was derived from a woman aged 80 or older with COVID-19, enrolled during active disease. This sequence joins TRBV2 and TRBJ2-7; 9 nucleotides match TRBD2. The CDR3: CASSRLAETYEQYF. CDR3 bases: TGTGCCAGCAGCCGACTAGCGGAGACCTACGAGCAGTACTTC. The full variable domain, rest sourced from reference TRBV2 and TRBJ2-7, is EPEVTQTPSHQVTQMGQEVILRCVPISNHLYFYWYRQILGQKVEFLVSFYNNEISEKSEIFDDQFSVERPDGSNFTLKIRSTKLEDSAMYFCASSRLAETYEQYFGPGTRLTVT.